One sample yielded the 29 T cell receptor beta chains listed below, sequenced in a study of blood T cells in healthy people across ages. A J-beta primer mix and a sample-barcoded 5' primer were used in a second PCR of about 7 to 12 cycles. In TCRdb, the 5' RACE reads were re-called with MiXCR into one record per CDR3 protein. The table has roughly 1.5 million distinct CDR3 sequences, 40% to 45% seen once. The sequenced sample was blood. These receptor sequences come from a woman aged 18-30 years in good health.

The chain joins TRBV4-3 to TRBJ2-7, with TRBD1 identical over 8 bases. V was clipped by 5 bases and J by 4 bases; unmatched bases: 7. This CDR3 is 14 amino acids long. Per germline, CDR1 LGHNA and CDR2 YSLEER. Here the CDR3 reads CASSTAGGRYEQYF. CDR3 DNA: TGCGCCAGCAGCACGGCAGGGGGCAGGTACGAGCAGTACTTC.

With regard to this clonotype: The germline gene is not matched at one end of the junction; a read error may be the cause. This rearrangement joins TRBV6-5 to TRBJ1-1, with D perhaps TRBD1 (6 bases). Germline V gives CDR1 MNHEY, CDR2 SVGAGI. CDR3 length: 13 residues. CDR3 sequence reads: CASRTGGWSETFF. The CDR3, as DNA: TGTGCCAGCAGGACCGGGGGCTGGAGTGAAACTTTCTTT.

This clonotype turned up a few times. The J gene is TRBJ2-1, the V gene TRBV4-3; 12 bases are a match to TRBD2. Germline V gene data show CDR1 as LGHNA and CDR2 as YSLEER. The CDR3 spans 17 residues. With V trimmed by 3 bases and J by 8 bases, 11 bases remained unmatched. The CDR3 loop is CASSHLKETSGGDEQFF. In nucleotides, the CDR3 is TGCGCCAGCAGCCACCTAAAGGAGACTAGCGGGGGTGATGAGCAGTTCTTC.

This chain uses TRBV7-9 with TRBJ1-1, with D hard to call. Trimming removed 5 bases from V and 0 bases from J, with 10 bases in between. This CDR3 comprises 14 residues. Germline V gene data show CDR1 as SEHNR and CDR2 as FQNEAQ (reference sequence). The CDR3 DNA reads TGTGCCAGCAGCCGTTTCGAGGTGAACACTGAAGCTTTCTTT. It codes for CASSRFEVNTEAFF.

This clonotype was seen a few times. J is TRBJ1-2 and V is TRBV9, with 8 bases fitting TRBD1. The CDR3 length is 17 residues. CDR1 and CDR2 (germline): SGDLS, YYNGEE. The V and J ends lost 4 bases and 0 bases, in that order; junction bases with no gene match: 11. The CDR3 DNA reads as TGTGCCAGCAGCCATCCCGGACAGGGAAAACCTAACTATGGCTACACCTTC. Amino acids: CASSHPGQGKPNYGYTF. The full variable domain, in which reference TRBV9 and TRBJ1-2 provide the parts outside the CDR3, is DSGVTQTPKHLITATGQRVTLRCSPRSGDLSVYWYQQSLDQGLQFLIQYYNGEERAKGNILERFSAQQFPDLHSELNLSSLELGDSALYFCASSHPGQGKPNYGYTFGSGTRLTVV.

The chain is built from TRBV12-3 or TRBV12-4 and TRBJ2-1, with 10 bases matching TRBD2. The CDR3 consists of 20 residues. V was pared by 3 bases and J by 3 bases, with 17 bases of the junction left unmatched. The CDR3 loop reads CASSFIESGRAFYNYNEQFF. CDR3 in DNA: TGTGCCAGCAGTTTTATTGAGAGCGGGAGGGCCTTCTATAACTACAATGAGCAGTTCTTC.

This chain joins TRBV28 and TRBJ1-1; D is possibly TRBD1 (5 bases). V lost 2 bases and J lost 6, with 10 bases in between. Germline V gene data show CDR1 as MDHEN and CDR2 as SYDVKM. The length of the CDR3 is 13 residues. The CDR3 sequence: CASSLIRVSEAFF. The CDR3 bases are TGTGCCAGCAGTTTAATCAGGGTGTCTGAAGCTTTCTTT.

A few counts support this clonotype. CDR3 region: CASSLSDRYQNTF. CDR3 nucleotide sequence: TGTGCCAGCAGTTTATCGGACAGATATCAAAACACCTTC. V and J are TRBV28 and TRBJ1-2, with a weak D call TRBD1 (6 bases). The ends were cut back, 1 base at V and 12 bases at J, with 15 bases in the middle. The CDR3 has 13 residues. The germline CDR1 and CDR2 sequences are MDHEN and SYDVKM.

This clonotype has more than one count but fewer than ten. The chain employs TRBV9 and TRBJ2-7; weak D call: TRBD2 (7 bases). Germline CDR1 and CDR2: SGDLS and YYNGEE. The CDR3 consists of 17 residues. The V gene lost 3 bases and the J gene lost 0 bases, with 19 bases spanning the gap. CDR3 sequence (DNA): TGTGCCAGCAGCGCCCAAACGGGGGGCGGGGGCTCCTACGAGCAGTACTTC. Its protein is CASSAQTGGGGSYEQYF.

The V call is TRBV2, the J call TRBJ2-2; 8 nucleotides line up with TRBD1. V lost 4 bases and J lost 3; bases outside the gene matches: 7. The CDR3 is 16 amino acids. Germline CDR1 and CDR2: SNHLY and FYNNEI. CDR3 protein: CASSAASGGYTGELFF. The CDR3 nucleotides are TGTGCCAGCAGTGCGGCTTCAGGGGGCTACACCGGGGAGCTGTTTTTT.

V gene TRBV29-1 combines with J gene TRBJ1-1; D is possibly TRBD1 (5 bases). The CDR3 is 13 amino acids. The V end lost 6 bases, the J end lost 8 bases, and 19 bases lay between the germline ends. In germline, CDR1 is SQVTM, CDR2 ANQGSEA. This CDR3 reads CSVTGRMFEEAFF. In nucleotides, the CDR3 is TGCAGCGTAACGGGACGGATGTTCGAGGAAGCTTTCTTT.

This clonotype has more than one count but fewer than ten. V gene TRBV10-3 combines with J gene TRBJ1-5, with no clear D. The CDR3 extends over 13 amino acids. The germline gives CDR1 ENHRY, CDR2 SYGVKD. V lost 3 bases and J lost 1, with 4 bases in between. In DNA, the CDR3 is TGTGCCATCAGTGATAGGAGCAATCAGCCCCAGCATTTT. It translates to CAISDRSNQPQHF.

The chain is built from TRBV12-3 or TRBV12-4 and TRBJ1-1; D remains ambiguous. This CDR3 has 13 amino acids. Trimming took 3 bases from V and 0 from J, leaving 5 bases between them. The CDR3 is CASSFILNTEAFF. As DNA, the CDR3 is TGTGCCAGCAGTTTTATCCTGAACACTGAAGCTTTCTTT.

This clonotype was detected a few times. This chain joins TRBV6-6 and TRBJ2-7, with D possibly being TRBD1 (5 bases). V lost 0 bases, J lost 0 bases, and 9 bases lay in between. Germline assignment: CDR1 MNHNY and CDR2 SVGAGI (reference sequence). This CDR3 comprises 15 residues. CDR3 amino acids: CASSYSWGRSYEQYF. Here the CDR3 DNA reads TGTGCCAGCAGTTACTCGTGGGGCCGCTCCTACGAGCAGTACTTC.

V usage is TRBV12-3 or TRBV12-4 and J usage is TRBJ1-2; D is possibly TRBD1 (5 bases). This CDR3 has 15 amino acids. The V and J ends lost 4 bases and 4 bases respectively, with 16 bases between them. CDR3 DNA: TGTGCCAGCAGTTACTCCCCTGCCGGGGGCTATGGCTACACCTTC. Translating gives CASSYSPAGGYGYTF.

This clonotype was seen a handful of times. The genes are TRBV5-6 and TRBJ2-5; D might be TRBD1 (5 bases). The CDR3 runs 15 residues. The germline gives CDR1 SGHDT, CDR2 YYEEEE. V shed 3 bases and J shed 1 base, with 13 bases lying between them. The chain's CDR3 is CASSSGHSLQETQYF. DNA of the CDR3: TGTGCCAGCAGCTCCGGACACTCCCTCCAAGAGACCCAGTACTTC.

In this sample, this clonotype turned up a few times. V usage is TRBV6-2 or TRBV6-3 and J usage is TRBJ2-7; 9 positions agree with TRBD2. The junction had 13 bases not matched to a gene; V was cut back by 6 bases and J by 7 bases. CDR1 and CDR2 (germline): MNHEY, SVGEGT. This CDR3 region has 15 residues. The CDR3 loop is CASRLAGSSYNEQYF. CDR3 nucleotides: TGTGCCAGCAGACTAGCGGGCAGCTCCTACAATGAGCAGTACTTC.

The chain uses TRBV5-1 and TRBJ2-7; D possibly corresponds to TRBD1 (6 bases). CDR1 and CDR2 (germline): SGHRS, YFSETQ. Trimming took off 4 bases at V and 5 bases at J, with 16 bases between the two ends. This CDR3 region has 14 residues. CDR3 sequence: CASSQLQGPNEQYF. The DNA for the CDR3 is TGCGCCAGCAGCCAGCTACAGGGCCCCAACGAGCAGTACTTC. The entire variable domain, with the rest obtained from reference TRBV5-1 and TRBJ2-7, is as follows: KAGVTQTPRYLIKTRGQQVTLSCSPISGHRSVSWYQQTPGQGLQFLFEYFSETQRNKGNFPGRFSGRQFSNSRSEMNVSTLELGDSALYLCASSQLQGPNEQYFGPGTRLTVT.

The chain uses TRBV6-6 and TRBJ1-2; 9 bases match TRBD1. This CDR3 is built from 13 residues. V trimming: 5 bases; J trimming: 8 bases; junction bases outside the gene matches: 6. Germline lookup yields CDR1 MNHNY and CDR2 SVGAGI (reference sequence). The CDR3 coding sequence is TGTGCCAGCAGTAGGACAGGGGCGGTGGGCTACACCTTC. Its translation is CASSRTGAVGYTF.

This rearrangement joins TRBV20-1 to TRBJ2-5; TRBD2 agrees at 9 bases. The V segment lost 5 bases and the J segment 4 bases; nucleotides outside the gene matches: 11. CDR1 is DFQATT, CDR2 SNEGSKA, per germline (reference sequence). This CDR3 contains 15 residues. As DNA, the CDR3 is TGCAGTGCTGCTGCGGGGGGGTCTCTTGGAGAGACCCAGTACTTC. Protein: CSAAAGGSLGETQYF.

This clonotype was seen a few times. This chain connects TRBV2 to TRBJ1-2, with D hard to call. The length of the CDR3 is 13 residues. Germline V gene data show CDR1 as SNHLY and CDR2 as FYNNEI. Trimming stripped 4 bases from V and 2 bases from J, with 8 bases between. CDR3: CASSGGRNYGYTF. The CDR3 nucleotides read TGTGCCAGCAGTGGCGGACGGAACTATGGCTACACCTTC.

The V and J genes are TRBV5-1 and TRBJ1-5; weak D call: TRBD1 (5 bases). The CDR3 covers 15 residues. CDR1 SGHRS and CDR2 YFSETQ come from the germline V gene. Deletions cut 4 bases from V and 0 bases from J, with 11 bases between. CDR3 amino acids: CASSRGPTSNQPQHF. The CDR3 region has the DNA TGCGCCAGCAGCAGGGGCCCCACTAGCAATCAGCCCCAGCATTTT. Drawing the rest from reference TRBV5-1 and TRBJ1-5, the complete variable domain is KAGVTQTPRYLIKTRGQQVTLSCSPISGHRSVSWYQQTPGQGLQFLFEYFSETQRNKGNFPGRFSGRQFSNSRSEMNVSTLELGDSALYLCASSRGPTSNQPQHFGDGTRLSIL.

In this sample, this clonotype turned up a few times. V usage is TRBV6-6 and J usage is TRBJ1-4; no reliable D call. Between the trimmed V and J ends, which lost 6 bases and 5 bases, there was a span of 19 bases. The CDR3 has 16 residues. Germline V lookup: CDR1 MNHNY, CDR2 SVGAGI (reference sequence). The CDR3 DNA follows: TGTGCCAGCAGACCATCGACGGACGGCCGAAATGAAAAACTGTTTTTT. Residues: CASRPSTDGRNEKLFF.

Notes on this clonotype: An end of the junction differs from the germline gene, which may be a read error. V gene TRBV29-1 combines with J gene TRBJ2-3; D may be TRBD1 (5 bases). Germline CDR1 reads SQVTM; CDR2 reads ANQGSEA. This CDR3 comprises 13 residues. This chain's CDR3 is CNVEVGATDTQYF. The CDR3 bases are TGCAACGTTGAAGTAGGGGCCACAGATACGCAGTATTTT.

The gene calls are TRBV10-3 and TRBJ2-1, with TRBD1 matching 10 bases. The DNA end is a closer match to TRBJ2-7, so the J assignment may be wrong. CDR1 ENHRY and CDR2 SYGVKD come from the germline V gene. This CDR3 is 15 amino acids long. Here the CDR3 reads CAIRRTGGSYNEQYF. The CDR3, as DNA: TGTGCCATCAGAAGGACAGGGGGTAGCTACAATGAGCAGTACTTC.

This clonotype occurred a few times. The chain joins TRBV19 to TRBJ1-2, with D uncertain. CDR3 size: 15 residues. V was shortened by 8 bases and J by 1 base, with 17 bases between the two germline ends. From germline, CDR1 is LNHDA and CDR2 SQIVND (reference sequence). The CDR3 reads CASRRVEANNYGYTF. The CDR3 DNA reads TGTGCCAGTCGCCGCGTAGAGGCGAATAACTATGGCTACACCTTC.

The chain recombines TRBV6-6 with TRBJ2-7; D is undetermined. The germline V and J ends were trimmed by 2 bases and 1 base, with 9 bases remaining between them. This CDR3 region has 14 residues. Germline V CDR1 and CDR2: MNHNY, SVGAGI (reference sequence). CDR3 DNA sequence: TGTGCCAGCAGTTACAAACGGCATTCCTACGAGCAGTACTTC. This sequence encodes CASSYKRHSYEQYF.

The V gene is TRBV11-2, the J gene TRBJ1-4; D not certain. The CDR3 runs 15 residues. CDR1 and CDR2 from the germline V gene are SGHAT and FQNNGV. Trimming pared 3 bases from V and 0 bases from J, leaving 8 bases between. CDR3 in amino acids: CASSFNGATNEKLFF. In DNA form, the CDR3 reads TGTGCCAGCAGCTTCAACGGCGCAACTAATGAAAAACTGTTTTTT.

This clonotype was observed a handful of times. The chain has TRBV27 and TRBJ1-1; 7 bases are shared with TRBD1. The V segment lost 4 bases and the J segment 6 bases; nucleotides outside the gene matches: 5. In germline, CDR1 is MNHEY, CDR2 SMNVEV (reference sequence). This CDR3 contains 13 residues. CDR3 sequence (DNA): TGTGCCAGCAGTTCTTCAGGGGGGCCTGAAGCTTTCTTT. Translating it yields CASSSSGGPEAFF.